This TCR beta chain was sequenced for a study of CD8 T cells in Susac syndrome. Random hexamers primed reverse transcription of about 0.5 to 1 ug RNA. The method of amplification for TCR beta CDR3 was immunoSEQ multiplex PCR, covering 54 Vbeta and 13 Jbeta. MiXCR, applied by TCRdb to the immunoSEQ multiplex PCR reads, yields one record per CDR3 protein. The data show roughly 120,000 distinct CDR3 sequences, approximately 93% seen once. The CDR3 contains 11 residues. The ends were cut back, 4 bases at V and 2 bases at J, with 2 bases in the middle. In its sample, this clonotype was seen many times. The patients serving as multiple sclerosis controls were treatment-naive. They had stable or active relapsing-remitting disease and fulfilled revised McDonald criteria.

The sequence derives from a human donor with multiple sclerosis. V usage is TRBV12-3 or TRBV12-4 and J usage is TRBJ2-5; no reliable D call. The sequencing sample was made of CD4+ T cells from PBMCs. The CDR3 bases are TGTGCCAGCAGTTCTCAAGAGACCCAGTACTTC. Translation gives CASSSQETQYF.